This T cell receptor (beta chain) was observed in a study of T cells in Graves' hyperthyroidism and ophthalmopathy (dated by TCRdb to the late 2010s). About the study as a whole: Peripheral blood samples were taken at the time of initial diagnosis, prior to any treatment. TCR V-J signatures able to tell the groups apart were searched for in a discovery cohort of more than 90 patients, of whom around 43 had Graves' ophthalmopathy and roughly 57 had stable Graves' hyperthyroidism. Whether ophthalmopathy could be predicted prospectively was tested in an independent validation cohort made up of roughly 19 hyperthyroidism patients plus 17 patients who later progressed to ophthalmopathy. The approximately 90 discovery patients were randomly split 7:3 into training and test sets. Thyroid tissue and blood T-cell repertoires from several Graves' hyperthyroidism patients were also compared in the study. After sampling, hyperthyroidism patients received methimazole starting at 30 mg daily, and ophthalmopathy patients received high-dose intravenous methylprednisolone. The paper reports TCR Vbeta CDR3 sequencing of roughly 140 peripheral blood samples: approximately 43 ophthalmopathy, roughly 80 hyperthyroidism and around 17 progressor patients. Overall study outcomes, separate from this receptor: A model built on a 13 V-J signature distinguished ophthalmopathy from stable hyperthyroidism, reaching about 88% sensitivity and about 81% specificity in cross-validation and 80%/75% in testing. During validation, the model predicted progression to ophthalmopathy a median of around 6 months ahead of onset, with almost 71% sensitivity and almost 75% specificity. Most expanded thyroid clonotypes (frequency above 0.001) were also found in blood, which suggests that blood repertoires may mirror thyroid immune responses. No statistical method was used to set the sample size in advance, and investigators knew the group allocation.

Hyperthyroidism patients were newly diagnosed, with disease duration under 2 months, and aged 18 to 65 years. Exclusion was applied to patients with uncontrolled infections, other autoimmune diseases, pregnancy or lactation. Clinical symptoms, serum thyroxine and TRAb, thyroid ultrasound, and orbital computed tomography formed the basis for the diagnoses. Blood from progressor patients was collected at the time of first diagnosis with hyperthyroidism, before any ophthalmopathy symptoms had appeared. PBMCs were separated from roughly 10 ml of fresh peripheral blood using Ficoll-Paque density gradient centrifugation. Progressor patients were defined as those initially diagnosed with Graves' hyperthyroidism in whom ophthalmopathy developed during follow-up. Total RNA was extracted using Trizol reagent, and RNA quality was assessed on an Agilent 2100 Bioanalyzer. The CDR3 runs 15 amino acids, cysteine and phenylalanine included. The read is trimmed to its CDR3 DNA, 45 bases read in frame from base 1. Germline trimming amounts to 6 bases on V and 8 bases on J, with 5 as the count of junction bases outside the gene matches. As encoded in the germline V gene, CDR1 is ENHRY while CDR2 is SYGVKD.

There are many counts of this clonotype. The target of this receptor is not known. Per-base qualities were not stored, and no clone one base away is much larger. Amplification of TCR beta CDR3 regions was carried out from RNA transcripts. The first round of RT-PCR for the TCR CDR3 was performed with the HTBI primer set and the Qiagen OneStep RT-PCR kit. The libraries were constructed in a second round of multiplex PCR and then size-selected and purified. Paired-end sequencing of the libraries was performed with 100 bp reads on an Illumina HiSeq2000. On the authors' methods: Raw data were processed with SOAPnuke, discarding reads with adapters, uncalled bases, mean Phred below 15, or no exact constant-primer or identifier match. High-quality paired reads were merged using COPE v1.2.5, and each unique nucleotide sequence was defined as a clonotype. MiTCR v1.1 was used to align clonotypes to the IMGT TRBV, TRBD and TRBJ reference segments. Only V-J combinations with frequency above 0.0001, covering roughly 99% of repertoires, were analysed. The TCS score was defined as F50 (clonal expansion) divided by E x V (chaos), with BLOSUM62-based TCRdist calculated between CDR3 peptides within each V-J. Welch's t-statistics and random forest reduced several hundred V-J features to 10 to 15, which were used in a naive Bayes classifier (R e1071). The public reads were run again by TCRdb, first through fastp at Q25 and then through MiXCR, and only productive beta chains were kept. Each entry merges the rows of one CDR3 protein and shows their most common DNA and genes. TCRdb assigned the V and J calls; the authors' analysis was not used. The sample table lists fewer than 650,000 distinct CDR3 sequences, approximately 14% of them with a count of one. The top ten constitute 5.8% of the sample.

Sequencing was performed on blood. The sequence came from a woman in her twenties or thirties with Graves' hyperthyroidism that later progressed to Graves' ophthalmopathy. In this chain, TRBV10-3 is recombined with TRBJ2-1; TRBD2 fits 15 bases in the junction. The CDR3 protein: CAISEGTSGRYEQFF. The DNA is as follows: TGTGCCATCAGCGAAGGGACTAGCGGGAGGTATGAGCAGTTCTTC.